Each of the 27 T cell receptor beta chains below was sequenced from the same sample in a study of blood T cell repertoires in COVID-19. The data were produced by immunoSEQ multiplex PCR, yet TCRdb's version contains in-frame clones alone and is incomplete. The data contain roughly 92,000 clones, more than 70% of them singletons. Material: peripheral blood. These receptors were obtained from a human donor with acute or convalescent COVID-19. The donor label of this sample is uncertain.

The chain combines TRBV4-2 with TRBJ1-6; TRBD1 is a possible D gene (6 bases). Germline V gene lookup returns CDR1 LGHNA and CDR2 YNFKEQ. V lost 1 base and J lost 9, with 19 bases in between. The CDR3 spans 17 residues. The CDR3 nucleotides read TGTGCCAGCAGCCAAGGAGGGACACTAGGGGTAATTTCACCCCTCCACTTT. Protein: CASSQGGTLGVISPLHF.

The V and J genes are TRBV7-3 and TRBJ1-1; tentatively, D is TRBD1 (5 bases). Germline values: CDR1 SGHTA, CDR2 FQGTGA. Trimming removed 5 bases from V and 2 bases from J, with 12 bases in between. The CDR3 covers 14 residues. The CDR3: CASSQGVFNTEAFF. CDR3 nucleotides: TGTGCCAGCAGCCAAGGGGTGTTTAACACTGAAGCTTTCTTT.

The chain combines TRBV7-9 with TRBJ2-7; TRBD1 matches 11 bases. The V and J ends lost 1 base and 7 bases, in that order; junction bases with no gene match: 6. The CDR3 extends over 15 amino acids. Germline values: CDR1 SEHNR, CDR2 FQNEAQ (reference sequence). CDR3 bases: TGTGCCAGCAGCTTAGGTCGGACAGGGGGCGCGGAGCAGTACTTC. Translation: CASSLGRTGGAEQYF.

This sequence joins TRBV5-4 and TRBJ2-7, with D perhaps TRBD1 (6 bases). The V end was cut by 3 bases, the J end by 3 bases, with 13 bases between. Looked up from germline, CDR1 is SGHNT and CDR2 is YYREEE (reference sequence). This CDR3 comprises 14 residues. The CDR3: CASSSPGENYEQYF. For the CDR3, the DNA is TGTGCCAGCAGCTCCCCAGGGGAGAACTACGAGCAGTACTTC.

The J gene is TRBJ2-5, the V gene TRBV7-2, with 12 nucleotides matching TRBD2. After removal of 1 base from V and 2 bases from J, the junction contained 2 bases not matched to a gene. In germline, CDR1 is SGHTA, CDR2 FQGNSA. The CDR3 sequence is 16 residues long. In DNA form, the CDR3 reads TGTGCCAGCAGCTTAGATCTAGCGGGGGGGCAAGAGACCCAGTACTTC. Residues: CASSLDLAGGQETQYF.

The chain employs TRBV27 and TRBJ1-1, with TRBD1 as a possible D gene (5 bases). The CDR3 loop spans 14 amino acids. V dropped 5 bases and J dropped 2 bases, with 12 bases sitting between them. Germline CDR1 reads MNHEY; CDR2 reads SMNVEV (reference sequence). In DNA form, the CDR3 reads TGTGCCAGCAGTCTTCAAAGGGGAAACACTGAAGCTTTCTTT. As protein: CASSLQRGNTEAFF.

The chain carries TRBV6-6 and TRBJ1-2; D remains ambiguous. Germline CDR1 is MNHNY and CDR2 is SVGAGI (reference sequence). This CDR3 has 11 residues. V was clipped by 8 bases and J by 1 base, with 5 bases between them. The CDR3 here is CASFFNYGYTF. The DNA of the CDR3 is TGTGCCAGCTTCTTTAACTATGGCTACACCTTC.

This chain joins TRBV5-1 and TRBJ1-4; D remains unclear. V was cut by 1 base and J by 3 bases, with 7 bases left in between. This CDR3 region has 14 residues. The V gene's germline CDR1 is SGHRS and CDR2 YFSETQ. The CDR3 here is CASSLNSANEKLFF. Here the CDR3 DNA reads TGCGCCAGCAGCTTGAACTCGGCTAATGAAAAACTGTTTTTT.

This clone was counted once. The V gene is TRBV7-2, the J gene TRBJ1-1; 8 bases line up with TRBD1. CDR3 length: 14 residues. V was pared by 4 bases and J by 7 bases, with 8 bases of the junction left unmatched. Germline V gene sequence: CDR1 SGHTA, CDR2 FQGNSA. The CDR3: CASSSYPDRGEAFF. As DNA, the CDR3 is TGTGCCAGCAGCTCTTACCCCGACAGGGGTGAAGCTTTCTTT.

V gene TRBV5-1 combines with J gene TRBJ2-7, with TRBD2 matching over 8 bases. Germline values: CDR1 SGHRS, CDR2 YFSETQ. The CDR3 sequence is 15 residues long. Germline trimming cut 0 bases from V and 3 bases from J; bases unmatched to any gene: 5. The CDR3 reads CASSLGAGAVYEQYF. DNA of the CDR3: TGCGCCAGCAGCTTGGGAGCGGGGGCCGTCTACGAGCAGTACTTC.

The gene calls are TRBV7-2 and TRBJ2-3, with a possible D match to TRBD1 (5 bases). This CDR3 spans 14 amino acids. Germline lookup yields CDR1 SGHTA and CDR2 FQGNSA. V lost 2 bases, J lost 4 bases, and 10 bases lay in between. DNA of the CDR3: TGTGCCAGCAGCTTAAGGCAGGGTGCAGATACGCAGTATTTT. Amino acid sequence: CASSLRQGADTQYF.

This chain joins TRBV5-1 and TRBJ1-1, with D hard to call. This CDR3 is built from 14 residues. The germline V and J ends were trimmed by 0 bases and 0 bases, with 6 bases remaining between them. Looked up from germline, CDR1 is SGHRS and CDR2 is YFSETQ. The CDR3 region is CASSLAIMNTEAFF. CDR3 nucleotide sequence: TGCGCCAGCAGCTTGGCAATCATGAACACTGAAGCTTTCTTT. Based on the CDR3 plus reference TRBV5-1 and TRBJ1-1, the full variable domain is KAGVTQTPRYLIKTRGQQVTLSCSPISGHRSVSWYQQTPGQGLQFLFEYFSETQRNKGNFPGRFSGRQFSNSRSEMNVSTLELGDSALYLCASSLAIMNTEAFFGQGTRLTVV.

V gene TRBV4-2 combines with J gene TRBJ2-5; 14 bases match TRBD2. CDR3 length: 18 residues. From germline, CDR1 is LGHNA and CDR2 YNFKEQ. The V and J ends lost 3 bases and 5 bases, in that order; junction bases with no gene match: 11. The CDR3 spells CASSQLQGLAGESETQYF. CDR3 bases: TGTGCCAGCAGCCAGCTTCAGGGACTAGCGGGGGAGTCGGAGACCCAGTACTTC.

Concerning this clone itself: This CDR3 is also generated by other DNA sequences in the sample. The chain carries TRBV3-1 (or the pseudogene TRBV3-2) and TRBJ1-1, with D unresolved. CDR3 size: 11 residues. Trimming shortened V by 4 bases and J by 5 bases, and 5 bases separated the two germline ends. Germline V lookup: CDR1 LGHDT, CDR2 YNNKEL (reference sequence). The CDR3 sequence: CASSLSTEAFF. The CDR3 DNA reads TGTGCCAGCAGCCTTTCGACTGAAGCTTTCTTT.

A single count supports this clone. This sequence joins TRBV3-1 (or the pseudogene TRBV3-2) and TRBJ2-5, with D possibly TRBD2 on 5 matching bases. This CDR3 has 13 residues. Germline CDR1 is LGHDT and CDR2 is YNNKEL (reference sequence). Trimming left V 0 bases short and J 5 bases short, with 7 bases between. CDR3 amino acids: CASSQEKRETQYF. The CDR3, as DNA: TGTGCCAGCAGCCAAGAGAAGCGGGAGACCCAGTACTTC.

CDR3 in amino acids: CASSFTLDHGGYTF. CDR3 bases: TGTGCCAGCAGTTTCACGTTAGATCATGGTGGCTACACCTTC. The V and J genes are TRBV6-5 and TRBJ1-2; D not resolved. V lost 4 bases, J lost 7 bases, and 16 bases lay in between. Germline CDR1 is MNHEY and CDR2 is SVGAGI. This CDR3 spans 14 amino acids.

V and J are TRBV5-4 and TRBJ2-3; TRBD2 aligns across 9 bases. The germline V gene encodes CDR1 SGHNT and CDR2 YYREEE (reference sequence). This CDR3 comprises 17 residues. V lost 0 bases and J lost 6; bases outside the gene matches: 11. Here the CDR3 DNA reads TGTGCCAGCAGCTTGGTTTCCCGTAGCGGGGGACGGGATACGCAGTATTTT. Translation gives CASSLVSRSGGRDTQYF.

The J gene is TRBJ1-1, the V gene TRBV5-1, with D uncertain. CDR1 is SGHRS and CDR2 is YFSETQ in the germline V gene. The V and J ends lost 0 bases and 1 base respectively, with 4 bases between them. The CDR3 covers 13 residues. For the CDR3, the DNA is TGCGCCAGCAGCTTGGGGGCGAACACTGAAGCTTTCTTT. The encoded protein is CASSLGANTEAFF.

The chain joins TRBV5-1 to TRBJ1-1, with 8 bases matching TRBD1. This CDR3 is 14 amino acids long. V trimming: 4 bases; J trimming: 2 bases; junction bases outside the gene matches: 4. Germline V gene sequence: CDR1 SGHRS, CDR2 YFSETQ. CDR3 sequence reads: CASSLGTGNTEAFF. The CDR3 bases are TGCGCCAGCAGCCTCGGGACAGGTAACACTGAAGCTTTCTTT.

The J gene is TRBJ2-2, the V gene TRBV5-4; no reliable D call. The CDR3 is 13 amino acids. The V gene lost 2 bases and the J gene lost 3 bases, with 5 bases spanning the gap. The germline gives CDR1 SGHNT, CDR2 YYREEE (reference sequence). The CDR3 nucleotides read TGTGCCAGCAGCTTACAGCACACCGGGGAGCTGTTTTTT. It translates to CASSLQHTGELFF.

The rearrangement uses TRBV4-3 and TRBJ2-7, with 10 bases identical to TRBD1. The CDR3 consists of 16 residues. CDR1 and CDR2 (germline): LGHNA, YSLEER. V was pared by 3 bases and J by 1 base, with 6 bases of the junction left unmatched. CDR3 residues: CASSHAGQGGSYEQYF. The CDR3 nucleotides are TGCGCCAGCAGCCATGCCGGACAGGGGGGATCCTACGAGCAGTACTTC.

This sequence joins TRBV28 and TRBJ2-3; tentative D call: TRBD1 (6 bases). This CDR3 spans 15 amino acids. Trimming cost V 4 bases and J 4 bases, with 15 bases left between them. Germline CDR1 MDHEN, CDR2 SYDVKM. The CDR3 nucleotides read TGTGCCAGCAGTTCCCCCGACAGGTTCTCAGATACGCAGTATTTT. Encoded protein: CASSSPDRFSDTQYF.

This clone was detected once. The chain joins TRBV15 to TRBJ1-1; D might be TRBD1 (5 bases). Trimming stripped 3 bases from V and 7 bases from J, with 12 bases between. Germline V CDR1 and CDR2: LNHNV, YYDKDF (reference sequence). The CDR3 has 13 residues. The CDR3 sequence: CATSRGRALEAFF. CDR3 sequence (DNA): TGTGCCACCAGCAGGGGGCGCGCCCTTGAAGCTTTCTTT.

The V and J genes are TRBV7-2 and TRBJ1-6; the D is unclear. Deletions cut 3 bases from V and 8 bases from J, with 8 bases between. The CDR3 is made up of 13 amino acids. Germline V CDR1 and CDR2: SGHTA, FQGNSA. CDR3 nucleotides: TGTGCCAGCAGCTTGGCACCTGATTCACCCCTCCACTTT. This translates into CASSLAPDSPLHF.

This chain uses TRBV3-1 (or the pseudogene TRBV3-2) with TRBJ1-4; weak D call: TRBD1 (6 bases). V was shortened by 4 bases and J by 7 bases, with 16 bases between the two germline ends. The CDR3 spans 15 residues. Germline V gene lookup returns CDR1 LGHDT and CDR2 YNNKEL (reference sequence). The CDR3 region has the DNA TGTGCCAGCAGCCCCAGGGGTCGCGGCGGTGAAAAACTGTTTTTT. Its translation is CASSPRGRGGEKLFF.

The CDR3: CASSPGTGLEETQYF. DNA of the CDR3: TGTGCCAGCTCCCCCGGGACAGGGTTGGAAGAGACCCAGTACTTC. The chain is built from TRBV6-4 and TRBJ2-5; 9 positions agree with TRBD1. V was pared by 8 bases and J by 3 bases, with 10 bases of the junction left unmatched. There are 15 residues in the CDR3. Germline V gives CDR1 MRHNA, CDR2 SNTAGT.

The chain combines TRBV9 with TRBJ2-1; TRBD2 is a possible D gene (5 bases). This CDR3 has 13 residues. V was clipped by 4 bases and J by 9 bases, with 14 bases between them. CDR1 and CDR2 (germline): SGDLS, YYNGEE. As DNA, the CDR3 is TGTGCCAGCAGCTTCACTAGTGCGTCTGAGCAGTTCTTC. This sequence encodes CASSFTSASEQFF.